This is a list of T cell receptor beta chains from one sample in a study of cytomegalovirus exposure and HLA in healthy donors. Here immunoSEQ multiplex PCR was the method, and the copy in TCRdb shows in-frame clones only, minus some. The table has around 250,000 clones, about 90% seen once. Sequenced material: PBMCs. These receptor sequences come from a woman younger than 30 in good health and CMV-seronegative. Both conserved end residues are part of each CDR3. Each record gives: CDR3 protein, CDR3 DNA, V gene, J gene, clone size, D gene. D genes are given only for firm matches. Not all rows give a size; the values are once, few, many and, for expanded clones, a class.

CASSRASNSNQPQHF	TGTGCCAGCTCACGAGCGAGTAATAGCAATCAGCCCCAGCATTTT	TRBV18	TRBJ1-5	.	.
CASSLETGYNEQFF	TGTGCCAGCAGCTTAGAGACAGGATACAATGAGCAGTTCTTC	TRBV7-2	TRBJ2-1	.	.
CASSPSSSYNSPLHF	TGTGCCAGCTCACCAAGTAGCTCCTATAATTCACCCCTCCACTTT	TRBV18	TRBJ1-6	.	.
CASSAVTGQPQHF	TGTGCCAGCAGCGCCGTGACAGGCCAGCCCCAGCATTTT	TRBV9	TRBJ1-5	.	.
CASSLGRNEQFF	TGTGCCAGCAGCTTAGGCAGAAATGAGCAGTTCTTC	TRBV7-9	TRBJ2-1	.	.
CASSGTGLDQPQHF	TGTGCCAGCAGTGGGACAGGGCTGGACCAGCCCCAGCATTTT	TRBV2	TRBJ1-5	once	TRBD1
CASSHQKPSTDTQYF	TGCGCCAGCAGCCACCAGAAACCTAGCACAGATACGCAGTATTTT	TRBV5-1	TRBJ2-3	.	.
CASSIARMGGYTF	TGTGCCAGTAGTATCGCCAGGATGGGTGGCTACACCTTC	TRBV19	TRBJ1-2	.	.
CSVDSQGGGKNTEAFF	TGCAGCGTTGATTCACAGGGTGGGGGAAAGAACACTGAAGCTTTCTTT	TRBV29-1	TRBJ1-1	few	.
CASSEPPGTSDGDTQYF	TGTGCCAGCAGCGAACCCCCCGGGACTAGCGATGGAGATACGCAGTATTTT	TRBV9	TRBJ2-3	.	TRBD2
CASTAGRGAPQETQYF	TGTGCCAGCACCGCTGGCCGGGGGGCCCCCCAGGAGACCCAGTACTTC	TRBV9	TRBJ2-5	.	.
CATSRDRGSYNEQFF	TGTGCCACCAGCAGAGATCGGGGGTCCTACAATGAGCAGTTCTTC	TRBV15	TRBJ2-1	.	.
CASSEGGRLNTEAFF	TGCGCCAGCAGTGAAGGGGGACGGCTGAACACTGAAGCTTTCTTT	TRBV10-1	TRBJ1-1	.	.
CASRERGNQPQHF	TGTGCCAGCAGAGAACGGGGCAATCAGCCCCAGCATTTT	TRBV2	TRBJ1-5	.	.
CASSLAASGPDTQYF	TGCGCCAGCAGCTTGGCGGCTAGCGGACCAGATACGCAGTATTTT	TRBV5-1	TRBJ2-3	.	TRBD2
CASSESGGTQETQYF	TGTGCCAGCAGCGAGTCTGGGGGGACTCAAGAGACCCAGTACTTC	TRBV9	TRBJ2-5	.	.
CASSFGPNTEAFF	TGTGCCAGCAGCTTTGGGCCGAACACTGAAGCTTTCTTT	TRBV7-6	TRBJ1-1	.	.
CASSSASGGYNEQFF	TGCGCCAGCAGCTCAGCTAGCGGGGGGTACAATGAGCAGTTCTTC	TRBV5-1	TRBJ2-1	.	TRBD2
CASSQDRNTEAFF	TGTGCCAGCAGCCAAGACAGGAACACTGAAGCTTTCTTT	TRBV7-6	TRBJ1-1	.	.
CATSRSGDRAHTGELFF	TGTGCCACCAGCAGATCAGGGGACAGGGCGCACACCGGGGAGCTGTTTTTT	TRBV15	TRBJ2-2	.	TRBD1
CASSGRQGVDTEAFF	TGTGCCAGCAGCGGCAGACAGGGTGTCGACACTGAAGCTTTCTTT	TRBV5-4	TRBJ1-1	.	TRBD1
CASSREASTEAFF	TGTGCCAGCAGCCGAGAGGCAAGTACTGAAGCTTTCTTT	TRBV7-3	TRBJ1-1	.	.
CASSSDRDQPQHF	TGCGCCAGCAGCTCGGACAGAGACCAGCCCCAGCATTTT	TRBV5-1	TRBJ1-5	.	.
CASSLLASSTDTQYF	TGTGCCAGCAGCTTGCTAGCGTCTAGCACAGATACGCAGTATTTT	TRBV11-3	TRBJ2-3	.	.
CASSLAGTGPSGNTIYF	TGTGCCAGCAGCTTAGCGGGTACAGGACCCTCTGGAAACACCATATATTTT	TRBV7-9	TRBJ1-3	.	.
CASSLQDRYNEKLFF	TGTGCCAGCAGCTTACAGGACAGGTATAATGAAAAACTGTTTTTT	TRBV7-9	TRBJ1-4	.	TRBD1
CASSLGGSGANVLTF	TGTGCCAGCAGTTTAGGGGGGTCTGGGGCCAACGTCCTGACTTTC	TRBV27	TRBJ2-6	once	.
CASSQSVTSGSTDTQYF	TGCGCCAGCAGCCAAAGTGTCACTAGCGGGAGCACAGATACGCAGTATTTT	TRBV4-1	TRBJ2-3	.	TRBD2
CASSVLAGTTSSYEQYF	TGTGCCAGCAGCGTACTAGCCGGGACTACGAGCTCCTACGAGCAGTACTTC	TRBV9	TRBJ2-7	.	TRBD2
CSVFKTGADTQYF	TGCAGCGTCTTCAAAACAGGGGCAGATACGCAGTATTTT	TRBV29-1	TRBJ2-3	.	TRBD1
CASSHRGLEETQYF	TGTGCCAGCAGTCACAGGGGGTTGGAAGAGACCCAGTACTTC	TRBV28	TRBJ2-5	.	TRBD1
CASSLIQGSEKLFF	TGCGCCAGCAGCTTGATCCAGGGCAGCGAAAAACTGTTTTTT	TRBV5-1	TRBJ1-4	.	.
CASSGQGVDIQYF	TGTGCCAGCAGCGGACAGGGAGTGGACATTCAGTACTTC	TRBV14	TRBJ2-4	few	TRBD1
CASSSRTSGYYEQYF	TGTGCCAGCAGCTCCCGGACTAGCGGTTACTACGAGCAGTACTTC	TRBV7-2	TRBJ2-7	.	TRBD2
CASSAAGRGGETQYF	TGTGCCAGCAGTGCCGCAGGGCGGGGGGGAGAGACCCAGTACTTC	TRBV25-1	TRBJ2-5	.	TRBD2
CASSSTSGPGELFF	TGTGCCAGCAGCTCCACCTCAGGGCCCGGGGAGCTGTTTTTT	TRBV7-2	TRBJ2-2	.	.
CASSQEGGRLFKNTEAFF	TGTGCCAGCAGCCAAGAAGGGGGACGATTGTTCAAGAACACTGAAGCTTTCTTT	TRBV14	TRBJ1-1	.	.
CASSEMDRGPEKLFF	TGCGCCAGCAGCGAGATGGACAGGGGGCCTGAAAAACTGTTTTTT	TRBV5-1	TRBJ1-4	.	TRBD1
CASSFPWTSGGTDTQYF	TGTGCCAGCAGCTTCCCCTGGACTAGCGGGGGGACAGATACGCAGTATTTT	TRBV5-6	TRBJ2-3	.	TRBD2
CASSLTDRGNSEQFF	TGTGCCAGCAGCTTAACGGACAGGGGAAACAGTGAGCAGTTCTTC	TRBV7-3	TRBJ2-1	.	TRBD1
CASSRGGGASGNSPLHF	TGTGCCAGCAGCCGGGGCGGAGGGGCGTCGGGTAATTCACCCCTCCACTTT	TRBV5-4	TRBJ1-6	.	.